This T cell receptor beta chain was captured by sequencing in a study of T cell repertoires in cytomegalovirus infection. Study background: CMV infection plus the matching HLA type was flagged by public TCR beta signatures.

This clonotype has ten or more counts. Its target is unknown. TCRdb called the reads again in MiXCR, with one record for every CDR3 protein. The sample has about 310,000 distinct CDR3 sequences, about 17% seen once; the top ten hold approximately 12%. Study-wide results and caveats: The study found HLA-C-restricted CMV-specific TCR beta clonotypes dominating the ex vivo response. Summed frequency of public TCR beta families distinguished CMV carriers with the relevant HLA.

Per germline, CDR1 MNHNY and CDR2 SVGAGI (reference sequence). Trimming took 5 bases from V and 2 from J, leaving 11 bases between them. The CDR3 extends over 14 amino acids. This clonotype originated in a human donor in good health (CMV status not recorded). Some clones in this sample may be carry-over from other donors' samples. Input material: PBMCs. V gene TRBV6-6 combines with J gene TRBJ2-3; D ambiguous. The CDR3 region is CASSLRKDTDTQYF. CDR3 coding DNA: TGTGCCAGCAGTCTACGCAAGGACACAGATACGCAGTATTTT.